Listed below are T cell receptor beta chains from one sample, sequenced in a study of metastatic and nonmetastatic thyroid tumors. TCRdb ran MiXCR on the PCR reads. The table has about 92,000 clones, more than 13% seen once. Sequenced material: blood. The receptor source for this set is a female donor with papillary thyroid cancer or a benign thyroid nodule (not recorded which). Some clones in this sample may be carry-over from other donors' samples. The CDR3 runs from the conserved cysteine through the conserved F or W. D genes are given only for firm matches. Size values are once, few and many counts, or a class for expanded clones, and some rows have none.

>many|TRBV6-2/TRBV6-3|TRBJ2-3|NA|12
CASSSRWDTQYF
TGTGCCAGCAGTTCTCGGTGGGATACGCAGTATTTT
>NA|TRBV7-9|TRBJ1-4|TRBD1|11
CASGGQEKLFF
TGTGCCAGCGGGGGACAGGAAAAATTGTTTTTT
>many|TRBV6-4|TRBJ1-1|NA|13
CASSVAENTEAFF
TGTGCCAGCAGTGTAGCGGAGAACACTGAAGCTTTCTTT
>NA|TRBV3-1|TRBJ1-2|NA|13
CASSHRTADGYTF
TGTGCCAGCAGCCATCGGACGGCGGATGGCTACACCTTC
>many|TRBV9|TRBJ2-7|TRBD2|15
CASSVSSGGAYEQYF
TGTGCCAGCAGCGTGTCTAGCGGGGGGGCTTACGAGCAGTACTTC
>many|TRBV4-2|TRBJ1-4|NA|15
CASSQSTASNEKLFF
TGTGCCAGCAGCCAATCGACTGCCTCTAATGAAAAACTGTTTTTT
>many|TRBV27|TRBJ2-7|NA|16
CASSLKGGFYPYEQYF
TGTGCCAGCAGTTTAAAAGGTGGCTTCTACCCCTACGAGCAGTACTTC
>many|TRBV7-2|TRBJ1-6|NA|14
CASSLDRVNSPLHF
TGTGCCAGCAGCTTAGACAGGGTTAATTCACCCCTCCACTTT
>many|TRBV7-2|TRBJ1-1|NA|14
CASSPRQRIPEAFF
TGTGCCAGCAGCCCTCGACAGAGGATCCCTGAAGCTTTCTTT
>many|TRBV29-1|TRBJ1-1|NA|16
CSGRMLREQMNTEAFF
TGCAGCGGCCGAATGCTACGGGAACAGATGAACACTGAAGCTTTCTTT